This T cell receptor (beta chain) was documented in a study of blood T cell repertoires in COVID-19. Overall study: Sites in the United States, Italy and Spain provided acute and convalescent COVID-19 samples.

The authors' processing: Nucleated cell counts were estimated from reference gene primer amplification. The protocol was immunoSEQ multiplex PCR, while the TCRdb copy is restricted to in-frame clones and leaves out a portion. V and J calls and clone size come straight from that table; D and trimming were deduced from the DNA. The table has over 150,000 clones, roughly four fifths seen once. Germline assignment: CDR1 MNHEY and CDR2 SVGAGI. The CDR3 consists of 14 residues. V was cut by 6 bases and J by 7 bases, with 16 bases left in between. Those who participated ranged in age from roughly 18 to 90 years and resided in about two dozen US areas. Cohorts were assigned according to the clinical history that participants reported.

Sequencing was performed on PBMCs or T cells enriched from blood (not recorded which). The clonotype comes from a man aged 35-49 years who had recovered from COVID-19. The J gene is TRBJ1-5, the V gene TRBV6-5; unclear D gene. CDR3 in amino acids: CASSRTPNSQPQHF. The CDR3 DNA sequence: TGTGCCAGCAGCAGAACACCCAACAGCCAGCCCCAGCATTTT.